The rows below give T cell receptor beta chains drawn from one sample of a study of blood T cell repertoires in COVID-19. The repertoire was sequenced with immunoSEQ multiplex PCR; TCRdb's copy has only in-frame clones and lacks some. Of 55,000 to 90,000 clones in the sample, around 85% are singletons; the top ten hold about 40%. Sequencing was carried out using peripheral blood. Receptors originate from an elderly woman with active or convalescent COVID-19. The CDR3 runs from the conserved cysteine through the conserved F or W. Clone size is shown for a subset of rows, as once, few, many or a class of expanded clone.

cdr3_length: 16; clone_size: NA; v_call: TRBV19; cdr3_aa: CATRTHYAGASDEQFF
cdr3_length: 16; clone_size: NA; v_call: TRBV11-2; cdr3_aa: CASSFSRSGGTDTQYF
cdr3_length: 15; clone_size: NA; v_call: TRBV7-2; cdr3_aa: CASSMGTVSSDTQYF
cdr3_length: 19; clone_size: once; v_call: TRBV19; cdr3_aa: CASSLSQRGASTGAGELFF
cdr3_length: 16; clone_size: NA; v_call: TRBV27; cdr3_aa: CASSPLTGLGADTQYF
cdr3_length: 14; clone_size: NA; v_call: TRBV6-2/TRBV6-3; cdr3_aa: CASSSQGFNQPQHF
cdr3_length: 18; clone_size: NA; v_call: TRBV27; cdr3_aa: CASSKSNNRDRNTGELFF
cdr3_length: 16; clone_size: NA; v_call: TRBV3-1/TRBV3-2; cdr3_aa: CASSPLAGGTTGELFF
cdr3_length: 14; clone_size: NA; v_call: TRBV4-2; cdr3_aa: CASSQTEGSYGYTF
cdr3_length: 13; clone_size: NA; v_call: TRBV12-3/TRBV12-4; cdr3_aa: CASSHTDNYGYTF
cdr3_length: 17; clone_size: NA; v_call: TRBV5-6; cdr3_aa: CASSLSISGQGSYGYTF
cdr3_length: 14; clone_size: NA; v_call: TRBV19; cdr3_aa: CASSNGQDNEKLFF
cdr3_length: 15; clone_size: NA; v_call: TRBV19; cdr3_aa: CASSIDGQLNTEAFF
cdr3_length: 13; clone_size: NA; v_call: TRBV19; cdr3_aa: CASRGQQIYGYTF
cdr3_length: 16; clone_size: NA; v_call: TRBV19; cdr3_aa: CASSIFQANSNQPQHF
cdr3_length: 16; clone_size: NA; v_call: TRBV11-2; cdr3_aa: CASSSHGTGSYNEQFF
cdr3_length: 16; clone_size: NA; v_call: TRBV11-3; cdr3_aa: CASSLEKTGGDEKLFF